The table lists the clone carrying this T cell receptor (beta chain) with a few counts. Primers included in the PCR were 60 Vbeta and 13 Jbeta primers. Only in-frame clones appear in the TCRdb table, and some are missing; sequencing was by immunoSEQ multiplex PCR. Seen here are around 160,000 clones, around 73% observed once, and the top ten hold about 1.5%. When sampled, the donors appeared nominally healthy, though they likely had unrecorded immune exposures. This sample is part of a study of cytomegalovirus exposure and HLA in healthy donors. The V and J ends lost 3 bases and 6 bases, in that order; junction bases with no gene match: 7. This CDR3 has 14 amino acids. Germline assignment: CDR1 SGHDN and CDR2 FVKESK.

The sequence came from a male donor in good health and CMV-seronegative. The sample was PBMCs. The rearrangement uses TRBV14 and TRBJ1-1; 7 bases match TRBD1. The CDR3 is CASSQLSTGAEAFF. The CDR3 nucleotides are TGTGCCAGCAGCCAGCTATCAACAGGGGCTGAAGCTTTCTTT.